This TCR beta chain was sequenced during a study of T cell clusters in autoimmune cytopenias. Points from the study as a whole: Healthy donors had approximately 2.9-fold more exclusive TRB clusters than active autoimmune hepatitis patients. Comparing secondary cytopenia with chronic lymphocytic leukemia showed no cluster-lack signature, apparently masked by lymphoma repertoire.

TRB rearrangements were amplified by touch-down multiplex PCR with mixed TRB-A/B primers. TCRdb re-called the multiplex PCR reads; one entry per CDR3 protein, DNA not given. The listing records about 12,000 distinct CDR3 sequences. Its frequency marks this clonotype as medium-sized. Its cognate antigen is unknown. TRB was amplified from about 270 ng of peripheral blood genomic DNA per sample. Germline V CDR1 and CDR2: LNHDA, SQIVND (reference sequence). This CDR3 has 15 residues. V usage is TRBV19 and J usage is TRBJ2-2. The sequenced material came from peripheral blood. The sequence came from a human donor with an autoimmune cytopenia or autoimmune hepatitis (not recorded which). The CDR3 spells CASSIRRASTGELFF.